These 14 T cell receptor beta chains share one sample of origin, sequenced in a study of response to subunit inactivated influenza vaccine. TCRdb analysed the RT-PCR reads with MiXCR anew, one entry per CDR3 protein. The sample has more than 150,000 distinct CDR3 sequences; around a tenth are singletons. The starting material was non-naive T cells sorted from PBMCs, obtained on the day of vaccination. These receptors all come from a middle-aged man who received an inactivated influenza vaccine.

This clonotype was seen ten or more times. The rearrangement uses TRBV28 and TRBJ1-2; D ambiguous. Trimming cost V 7 bases and J 2 bases, with 11 bases left between them. This CDR3 spans 13 amino acids. Germline V CDR1 and CDR2: MDHEN, SYDVKM. CDR3 nucleotide sequence: TGTGCCAGCAAAGATCCGATGAACTATGGCTACACCTTC. It encodes CASKDPMNYGYTF.

This clonotype was detected many times. The chain employs TRBV28 and TRBJ2-7; 14 nucleotides align to TRBD2. J gave up 0 bases and V 3 bases, and 16 bases lay outside the gene matches. Germline assignment: CDR1 MDHEN and CDR2 SYDVKM. The CDR3 is made up of 21 amino acids. The CDR3 DNA reads TGTGCCAGCAGTTTCCCTGTCTTGGGACTAGCGGGAGTGGGTACCTCCTACGAGCAGTACTTC. Translating it yields CASSFPVLGLAGVGTSYEQYF.

This clonotype has just a few counts. J is TRBJ2-1 and V is TRBV11-2; D remains unclear. Looked up from germline, CDR1 is SGHAT and CDR2 is FQNNGV. This CDR3 spans 12 amino acids. V dropped 6 bases and J dropped 4 bases, with 7 bases sitting between them. Written as DNA, the CDR3 is TGTGCCAGCAGAGGAAAATACAATGAGCAGTTCTTC. It encodes CASRGKYNEQFF.

The table lists this clonotype with many counts. This chain connects TRBV7-6 to TRBJ2-2, with TRBD2 matching 8 bases. Germline V gene data show CDR1 as SGHVS and CDR2 as FNYEAQ. The CDR3 runs to 16 residues. With 1 base clipped from V and 0 bases from J, the junction kept 1 base outside the gene matches. This chain's CDR3 is CASSLGGRTNTGELFF. CDR3 coding DNA: TGTGCCAGCAGCTTAGGCGGGAGGACGAACACCGGGGAGCTGTTTTTT. Full variable domain (remainder filled in from reference TRBV7-6 and TRBJ2-2): GAGVSQSPRYKVTKRGQDVALRCDPISGHVSLYWYRQALGQGPEFLTYFNYEAQQDKSGLPNDRFSAERPEGSISTLTIQRTEQRDSAMYRCASSLGGRTNTGELFFGEGSRLTVL.

This clonotype was observed a few times. The chain employs TRBV19 and TRBJ1-5; no clear D. CDR3 size: 15 residues. Germline CDR1 and CDR2: LNHDA and SQIVND (reference sequence). V lost 3 bases and J 5 bases, leaving 14 bases between the germline ends. CDR3 in amino acids: CASSMGNGPHQPQHF. The CDR3 nucleotides read TGTGCCAGTAGTATGGGCAATGGACCCCATCAGCCCCAGCATTTT.

This chain connects TRBV5-1 to TRBJ1-4, with 9 bases fitting TRBD1. Germline values: CDR1 SGHRS, CDR2 YFSETQ. The CDR3 sequence is 15 residues long. Losses at the gene ends were 3 bases for V and 6 bases for J; bases not matched to a gene: 6. The CDR3 region is CASSWGTGRDEKLFF. The CDR3 coding sequence is TGCGCCAGCAGCTGGGGGACAGGGAGGGATGAAAAACTGTTTTTT.

This chain joins TRBV19 and TRBJ1-1; TRBD1 might be the D (6 bases). The germline V and J ends were trimmed by 6 bases and 2 bases, with 19 bases remaining between them. From germline, CDR1 is LNHDA and CDR2 SQIVND (reference sequence). The CDR3 contains 16 residues. CDR3 region: CASRIYGRGANTEAFF. In DNA, the CDR3 is TGTGCCAGTAGGATCTACGGCAGGGGAGCCAACACTGAAGCTTTCTTT.

The J gene is TRBJ2-3, the V gene TRBV5-1; 10 positions agree with TRBD2. V trimming: 5 bases; J trimming: 6 bases; junction bases outside the gene matches: 6. The CDR3 runs 14 residues. The germline V gene encodes CDR1 SGHRS and CDR2 YFSETQ. The CDR3 sequence: CASSPGTSDDTQYF. Here the CDR3 DNA reads TGCGCCAGCAGTCCCGGGACTAGCGATGATACGCAGTATTTT.

About this clonotype: A junction end diverges from the germline sequence, so it may reflect a read error. The chain has TRBV6-1 and TRBJ2-3; 15 positions agree with TRBD2. The CDR3 sequence is 15 residues long. Germline CDR1 MNHNS, CDR2 SASEGT. CDR3 sequence: CVSSEGLAGGDTQYF. As DNA, the CDR3 is TGTGTCAGCAGTGAGGGACTAGCGGGGGGAGATACGCAGTATTTT.

This clonotype has ten or more counts. The chain is built from TRBV2 and TRBJ2-4; 7 nucleotides agree with TRBD1. The CDR3 is made up of 13 amino acids. CDR1 and CDR2 from the germline V gene are SNHLY and FYNNEI. The ends lost 4 bases at V and 9 bases at J; junction bases unmatched: 6. CDR3 in amino acids: CASSGKAGGIQYF. DNA of the CDR3: TGTGCCAGCAGTGGCAAGGCAGGGGGCATTCAGTACTTC.

J is TRBJ1-5 and V is TRBV12-3 or TRBV12-4, with D possibly TRBD1 on 5 matching bases. V lost 5 bases, J lost 6 bases, and 14 bases lay in between. This CDR3 is built from 14 residues. The CDR3 DNA follows: TGTGCCAGCAGTGCCACAGGAGCCTCTCAGCCCCAGCATTTT. Protein: CASSATGASQPQHF.

In its sample, this clonotype was seen many times. The V call is TRBV5-6, the J call TRBJ2-1, with D tentatively TRBD2 (6 bases). CDR3 size: 13 residues. Germline values: CDR1 SGHDT, CDR2 YYEEEE. Trimming took 0 bases from V and 9 from J, leaving 10 bases between them. The CDR3 DNA reads as TGTGCCAGCAGCTTGGCCGGGGGTACTGAGCAGTTCTTC. As protein: CASSLAGGTEQFF.

This clonotype has a handful of counts. CDR3 nucleotide sequence: TGTGCCAGCAGGAAACGGGGCACAGATACGCAGTATTTT. The encoded protein is CASRKRGTDTQYF. V and J are TRBV7-2 and TRBJ2-3, with D unresolved. From germline, CDR1 is SGHTA and CDR2 FQGNSA. The ends were cut back, 6 bases at V and 1 base at J, with 8 bases in the middle. The CDR3 spans 13 residues.

This rearrangement joins TRBV5-1 to TRBJ2-7; D gene unclear. Looked up from germline, CDR1 is SGHRS and CDR2 is YFSETQ. V was trimmed by 4 bases and J by 3 bases, leaving 11 bases between them. The length of the CDR3 is 13 residues. Here the CDR3 DNA reads TGCGCCAGCAGCGCCGGTCCCTACTACGAGCAGTACTTC. It specifies CASSAGPYYEQYF.